This TCR beta chain was captured by sequencing in a study of T cell responses to AZD1222 COVID-19 vaccine. Study findings and constraints: No day 14 peak samples; only post-peak repertoires were characterized. Spike-specific TCR breadth and depth went up after people got two AZD1222 doses.

The assay was immunoSEQ multiplex PCR, and TCRdb's table has in-frame clones only and misses some. This table has over 100,000 clones, about 87% appearing once. Details on this clone: The antigen is unknown.

Germline V gives CDR1 SGDLS, CDR2 YYNGEE. Trimming removed 4 bases from V and 1 base from J, with 14 bases in between. This CDR3 contains 15 residues. The specimen comprised peripheral blood, sampled on day 0 of AZD1222 vaccination. This chain links TRBV9 with TRBJ1-1; D gene unclear. The TCR was taken from an adult in good health. CDR3 nucleotide sequence: TGTGCCAGCAGCCATAGTAGAGAGGCGAACACTGAAGCTTTCTTT. Protein sequence: CASSHSREANTEAFF.